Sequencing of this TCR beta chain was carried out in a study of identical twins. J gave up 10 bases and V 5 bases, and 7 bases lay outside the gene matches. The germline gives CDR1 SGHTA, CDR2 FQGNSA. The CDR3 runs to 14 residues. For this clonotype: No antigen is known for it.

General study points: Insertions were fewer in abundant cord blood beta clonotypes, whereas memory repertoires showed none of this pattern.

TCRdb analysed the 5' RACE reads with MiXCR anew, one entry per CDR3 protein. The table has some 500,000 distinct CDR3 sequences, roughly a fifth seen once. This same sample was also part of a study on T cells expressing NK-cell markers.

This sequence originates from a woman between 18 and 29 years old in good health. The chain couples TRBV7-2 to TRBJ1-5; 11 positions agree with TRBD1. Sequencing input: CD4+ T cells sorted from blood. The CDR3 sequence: CASSMGQGVIPQHF. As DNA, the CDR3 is TGTGCCAGCAGCATGGGACAGGGGGTTATTCCCCAGCATTTT.